This paragraph covers one TCR beta chain sequence. This entry belongs to a study of blood T cell repertoires in COVID-19. Study in general: Some COVID-19 samples were acute and others convalescent; all came from the United States, Italy and Spain.

Germline V lookup: CDR1 MDHEN, CDR2 SYDVKM. Trimming took 2 bases from V and 6 from J; bases not matched to a gene: 1. The CDR3 loop spans 13 amino acids. Here immunoSEQ multiplex PCR was the method, and the copy in TCRdb shows in-frame clones only, minus some. Seen here are some 80,000 clones, more than 60% observed once, and the top ten hold around 21%. The specimen sequenced was peripheral blood. This chain joins TRBV28 and TRBJ1-1; TRBD1 aligns across 9 bases. This receptor was obtained from a woman older than 75 with active or convalescent COVID-19. CDR3 coding DNA: TGTGCCAGCAGTTTAGGGGACAGGGCTGAAGCTTTCTTT. Translated, it gives CASSLGDRAEAFF.